These T cell receptor beta chains were read from a single sample in a study of blood T cell repertoires in COVID-19. Produced via immunoSEQ multiplex PCR; TCRdb's table is partial and in-frame only. Among approximately 260,000 clones, 87% were seen once, and the ten largest hold around 7.2%. Sequencing input: peripheral blood. These receptors were collected from a man in his sixties who had recovered from COVID-19. Both conserved end residues are part of each CDR3. D genes are given only for firm matches. Clone size, where shown, is once, few, many, or a class for clones that have expanded.

cdr3_nt,cdr3_aa,j_call,clone_size,d_call,v_call
TGTGCCAGCAGCCGACAGGGTACATCTGGAAACACCATATATTTT,CASSRQGTSGNTIYF,TRBJ1-3,.,TRBD1,TRBV7-9
TGCGCCAGCAGCACACAGCCTCGACAGGTTGTGAACACTGAAGCTTTCTTT,CASSTQPRQVVNTEAFF,TRBJ1-1,.,.,TRBV5-1
TGTGCCAGCTCACCTGGACAGGGCCTAAGCAATCAGCCCCAGCATTTT,CASSPGQGLSNQPQHF,TRBJ1-5,.,TRBD1,TRBV18
TGTGCCAGCAGTGACAAGGGAGACTATAATTCACCCCTCCACTTT,CASSDKGDYNSPLHF,TRBJ1-6,.,.,TRBV6-1
TGTGCCAGCAGCCGCTACAGCCTTTCTAACTATGGCTACACCTTC,CASSRYSLSNYGYTF,TRBJ1-2,.,.,TRBV3-1/TRBV3-2
TGTGCCTGGATCCCTAAGAGGGCTGGGGCCAACGTCCTGACTTTC,CAWIPKRAGANVLTF,TRBJ2-6,few,.,TRBV30
TGTGCCAGCAGTTACCGCGGGCCGGAGGGTGGAAACACCATATATTTT,CASSYRGPEGGNTIYF,TRBJ1-3,.,.,TRBV6-5
TGTGCCAGCAGTTTAGGGGGCCATAATTCACCCCTCCACTTT,CASSLGGHNSPLHF,TRBJ1-6,few,.,TRBV27
TGTGCCAGCAGCTTAAGAAGGAGCTCCTACGAGCAGTACTTC,CASSLRRSSYEQYF,TRBJ2-7,.,.,TRBV5-6
TGTGCCACCAAATCGGGGAATGAGCAGTTCTTC,CATKSGNEQFF,TRBJ2-1,.,.,TRBV24-1
TGTGCCAGTAGTACTCGAGGACAGGTCCTAAACTTC,CASSTRGQVLNF,TRBJ2-5,few,TRBD1,TRBV19
TGTGCCAGCAGCGACAGGACAGGGAGCTACGAGCAGTACTTC,CASSDRTGSYEQYF,TRBJ2-7,few,TRBD1,TRBV4-2
TGTGCCAGTAGTAGCGGGAACACCATATATTTT,CASSSGNTIYF,TRBJ1-3,.,.,TRBV19
TGCGCCCGATCGGGACAGTTGAACACTGAAGCTTTCTTT,CARSGQLNTEAFF,TRBJ1-1,.,TRBD1,TRBV10-2
TGTGCCAGCAGCAAAGAGCCAGGGAGGCATGGCTACACCTTC,CASSKEPGRHGYTF,TRBJ1-2,once,.,TRBV21-1
TGCGCCAGCAGCCCGGACAGGGGTACAGGAGAGCAGTACTTC,CASSPDRGTGEQYF,TRBJ2-7,once,TRBD1,TRBV5-1
TGTGCCAGTAGCCGACTTTCCTCTGGGGCCAACGTCCTGACTTTC,CASSRLSSGANVLTF,TRBJ2-6,.,.,TRBV19
TGTGCCAGCAGTTCCGGGGTTCCGGGCCTATACAATGAGCAGTTCTTC,CASSSGVPGLYNEQFF,TRBJ2-1,.,.,TRBV27
TGTGCCAGTAGACACAGGGCGGGTCAGCCCCAGCATTTT,CASRHRAGQPQHF,TRBJ1-5,.,.,TRBV19
TGTGCCAGCAGCCTTCAGGAGAACACTGAAGCTTTCTTT,CASSLQENTEAFF,TRBJ1-1,.,.,TRBV7-2
TGTGCCACCAGCAGAGCCCTCTCTCGGTCTGGGGCCAACGTCCTGACTTTC,CATSRALSRSGANVLTF,TRBJ2-6,.,.,TRBV15
TGCGCCAGCAGTGAGTCGGCTAGCGGTGGTCAAGAGACCCAGTACTTC,CASSESASGGQETQYF,TRBJ2-5,once,TRBD2,TRBV10-1
TGTGCCACCAGTGACTATGACAGATCTGGGGCCAACGTCCTGACTTTC,CATSDYDRSGANVLTF,TRBJ2-6,.,.,TRBV24-1
TGCGCCAGCAGCCCAGGGCCCCTGATGAACACTGAAGCTTTCTTT,CASSPGPLMNTEAFF,TRBJ1-1,.,.,TRBV4-1
TGTGCCAGCAGTGTAGCTCTGGAGCAGTACTTC,CASSVALEQYF,TRBJ2-7,.,.,TRBV6-1
TGTGCCAGCAGCTCCTTTAGCGCAGATGAGCAGTTCTTC,CASSSFSADEQFF,TRBJ2-1,once,.,TRBV7-6
TGTGCCAGCAGCGCCCAACCCGGGACAGGGTTTTCAGATACGCAGTATTTT,CASSAQPGTGFSDTQYF,TRBJ2-3,.,TRBD1,TRBV7-8
TGTGCCAGCAGATCAGACTCAACCGGACTCGACGAGCAGTACTTC,CASRSDSTGLDEQYF,TRBJ2-7,once,.,TRBV7-6
TGTGCCTGGAGTGTCCGGCGGGCTAGCGTAAGCACAGATACGCAGTATTTT,CAWSVRRASVSTDTQYF,TRBJ2-3,.,.,TRBV30
TGTGCCTGGGAGCGGGTCTTGAACACCGGGGAGCTGTTTTTT,CAWERVLNTGELFF,TRBJ2-2,.,.,TRBV30
TGCGCCAGCAGCTTGTCGGGACAGGGGGCGCGGGGCACTGAAGCTTTCTTT,CASSLSGQGARGTEAFF,TRBJ1-1,.,TRBD1,TRBV5-1
TGCAGCGTTGCGGGGGGCGAGCAGTACTTC,CSVAGGEQYF,TRBJ2-7,.,TRBD2,TRBV29-1
TGTGCCAGCAGCCAAGATCGAGCGGGGGCCCGAGCCGGGGAGCTGTTTTTT,CASSQDRAGARAGELFF,TRBJ2-2,.,TRBD2,TRBV3-1/TRBV3-2
TGTGCCAGCAGTGAAGCTCATCCAGATACGCAGTATTTT,CASSEAHPDTQYF,TRBJ2-3,.,.,TRBV6-1